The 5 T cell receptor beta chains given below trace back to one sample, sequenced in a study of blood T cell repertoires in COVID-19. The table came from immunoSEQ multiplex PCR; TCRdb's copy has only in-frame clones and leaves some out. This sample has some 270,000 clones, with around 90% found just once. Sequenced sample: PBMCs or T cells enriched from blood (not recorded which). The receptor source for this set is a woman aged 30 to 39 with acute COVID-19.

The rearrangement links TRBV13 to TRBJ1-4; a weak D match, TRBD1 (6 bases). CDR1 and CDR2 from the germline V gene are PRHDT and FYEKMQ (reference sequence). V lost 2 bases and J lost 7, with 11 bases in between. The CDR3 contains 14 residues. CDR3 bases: TGTGCCAGCAGCTTAAGGACAGCGAGTGAAAAACTGTTTTTT. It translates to CASSLRTASEKLFF.

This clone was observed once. CDR3 amino acids: CATSDPGTRGETQYF. In nucleotides, the CDR3 is TGTGCCACCAGTGATCCCGGGACTAGGGGAGAGACCCAGTACTTC. V and J are TRBV24-1 and TRBJ2-5, with 8 bases matching TRBD2. The germline V gene has CDR1 KGHDR and CDR2 SFDVKD. The CDR3 is made up of 15 amino acids. V dropped 3 bases and J dropped 4; count of bases not matched to a gene: 6.

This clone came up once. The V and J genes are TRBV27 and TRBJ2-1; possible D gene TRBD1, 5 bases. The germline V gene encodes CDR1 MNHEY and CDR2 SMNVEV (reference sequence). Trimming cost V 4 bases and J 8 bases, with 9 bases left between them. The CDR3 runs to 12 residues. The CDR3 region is CASSYTGYEQFF. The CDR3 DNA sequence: TGTGCCAGCAGTTACACAGGCTATGAGCAGTTCTTC.

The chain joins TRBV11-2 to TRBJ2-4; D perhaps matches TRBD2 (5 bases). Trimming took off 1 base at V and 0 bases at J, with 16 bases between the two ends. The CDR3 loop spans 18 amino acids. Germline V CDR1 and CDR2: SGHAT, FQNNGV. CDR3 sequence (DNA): TGTGCCAGCAGCTTAGCCGTAGGACTGAATCTAGCCAAAAACATTCAGTACTTC. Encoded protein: CASSLAVGLNLAKNIQYF. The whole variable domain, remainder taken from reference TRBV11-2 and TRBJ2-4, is EAGVAQSPRYKIIEKRQSVAFWCNPISGHATLYWYQQILGQGPKLLIQFQNNGVVDDSQLPKDRFSAERLKGVDSTLKIQPAKLEDSAVYLCASSLAVGLNLAKNIQYFGAGTRLSVL.

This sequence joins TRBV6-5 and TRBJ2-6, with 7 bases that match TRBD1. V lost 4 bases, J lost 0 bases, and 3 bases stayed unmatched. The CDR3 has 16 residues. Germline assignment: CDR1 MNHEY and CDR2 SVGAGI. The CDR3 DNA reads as TGTGCCAGCAGTTCGACAGGGTACTCTGGGGCCAACGTCCTGACTTTC. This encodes CASSSTGYSGANVLTF.